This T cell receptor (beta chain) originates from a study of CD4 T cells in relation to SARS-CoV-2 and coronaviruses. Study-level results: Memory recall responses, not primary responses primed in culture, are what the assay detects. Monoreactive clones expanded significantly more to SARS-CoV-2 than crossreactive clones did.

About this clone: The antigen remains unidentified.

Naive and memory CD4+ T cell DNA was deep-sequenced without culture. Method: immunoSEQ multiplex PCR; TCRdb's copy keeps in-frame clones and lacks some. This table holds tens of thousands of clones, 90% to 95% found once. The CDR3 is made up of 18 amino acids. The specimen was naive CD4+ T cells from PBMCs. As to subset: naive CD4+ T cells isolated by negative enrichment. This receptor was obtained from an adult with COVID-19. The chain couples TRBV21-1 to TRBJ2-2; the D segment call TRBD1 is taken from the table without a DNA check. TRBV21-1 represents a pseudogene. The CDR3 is CASSKDLKDNPETGELFF. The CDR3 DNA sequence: TGTGCCAGCAGCAAAGACCTCAAAGACAACCCCGAGACCGGGGAGCTGTTTTTT.